Listed here are 19 T cell receptor beta chains from one sample, sequenced in a study of blood T cells in healthy people across ages. Then a second PCR, running roughly 7 to 11 cycles, was carried out with a sample-barcoded 5' primer and a J-beta primer mix. TCRdb redid the calling of the 5' RACE reads with MiXCR, one entry per CDR3 protein. The table lists about 760,000 distinct CDR3 sequences, more than 50% of them singletons. Sequencing was performed on blood. These receptors came from a man aged 35 to 55 in good health.

This clonotype came up many times. V usage is TRBV4-1 and J usage is TRBJ1-1; D may be TRBD1 (5 bases). The CDR3 has 18 residues. Germline V CDR1 and CDR2: MGHRA, YSYEKL. V lost 4 bases, J lost 4 bases, and 25 bases lay in between. Here the CDR3 reads CASSPNILWGWRGTEAFF. Here the CDR3 DNA reads TGCGCCAGCAGCCCAAACATCCTCTGGGGCTGGCGGGGCACTGAAGCTTTCTTT.

The CDR3 DNA reads TGCAGCGTCGGACAGGGGGCGGAAAACATTCAGTACTTC. Translation: CSVGQGAENIQYF. The chain is built from TRBV29-1 and TRBJ2-4, with 11 bases lining up with TRBD1. V shed 6 bases and J 5 bases; nucleotides not matched to a gene: 3. Looked up from germline, CDR1 is SQVTM and CDR2 is ANQGSEA. The CDR3 extends over 13 amino acids.

This clonotype appeared a few times. This chain links TRBV28 with TRBJ1-1; D is perhaps TRBD1 (6 bases). This CDR3 contains 12 residues. CDR1 MDHEN and CDR2 SYDVKM come from the germline V gene. Trimming took off 8 bases at V and 2 bases at J, with 9 bases between the two ends. DNA for the CDR3: TGTGCCAGCGGGACATTAAACACTGAAGCTTTCTTT. Its protein is CASGTLNTEAFF.

The chain links TRBV21-1 to TRBJ2-4; the table's D call, TRBD1, has no DNA check behind it. TRBV21-1 is a recognized pseudogene. The CDR3 spans 12 residues. The DNA for the CDR3 is TGTGCCAGCAGCAAGGGGGAAAACATTCAGTACTTC. Protein product: CASSKGENIQYF.

The rearrangement uses TRBV12-3 or TRBV12-4 and TRBJ2-3, with 7 nucleotides matching TRBD2. The CDR3 covers 14 residues. Trimming removed 5 bases from V and 5 bases from J; junction bases left unmatched: 7. The CDR3 region has the DNA TGTGCCAGCAGTCAGGACGCGGGAGAAGATACGCAGTATTTT. It is translated as CASSQDAGEDTQYF.

This chain links TRBV27 with TRBJ2-7; 9 nucleotides align to TRBD2. Unmatched junction bases numbered 6, after V lost 5 bases and J lost 4 bases. Germline V gene data show CDR1 as MNHEY and CDR2 as SMNVEV (reference sequence). This CDR3 is 14 amino acids long. The CDR3 here is CASSPTLAGYEQYF. CDR3 bases: TGTGCCAGCAGTCCAACCCTAGCGGGATACGAGCAGTACTTC.

This clonotype has more than one count but fewer than ten. The chain employs TRBV20-1 and TRBJ2-7; D is undetermined. This CDR3 is built from 12 residues. From germline, CDR1 is DFQATT and CDR2 SNEGSKA (reference sequence). V was trimmed by 2 bases and J by 3 bases, leaving 8 bases between them. The CDR3 DNA reads TGCAGTGCTAGAACAGTTGACTACGAGCAGTACTTC. It codes for CSARTVDYEQYF.

About this clonotype: A read error may account for a junction end that differs from germline. The chain employs TRBV4-2 and TRBJ1-2; possible D gene TRBD1, 6 bases. Germline loops: CDR1 LGHNA, CDR2 YNFKEQ. This CDR3 has 14 amino acids. DNA of the CDR3: TGTACCAGCAGCCAAGACGCAGGGGCCTATGGCTACACCTTC. Protein: CTSSQDAGAYGYTF.

This clonotype was counted a few times. The chain has TRBV7-9 and TRBJ2-1; D gene unclear. This CDR3 contains 15 residues. V lost 4 bases, J lost 5 bases, and 15 bases lay in between. Germline CDR1 reads SEHNR; CDR2 reads FQNEAQ (reference sequence). In DNA form, the CDR3 reads TGTGCCAGCAGCTCTAATCCTCACGAACACAATGAGCAGTTCTTC. Translating gives CASSSNPHEHNEQFF. Supplemented by reference TRBV7-9 and TRBJ2-1, the full variable domain reads DTGVSQNPRHKITKRGQNVTFRCDPISEHNRLYWYRQTLGQGPEFLTYFQNEAQLEKSRLLSDRFSAERPKGSFSTLEIQRTEQGDSAMYLCASSSNPHEHNEQFFGPGTRLTVL.

The chain is built from TRBV27 and TRBJ2-3; 15 bases are shared with TRBD2. CDR3 size: 17 residues. Germline-derived CDR1 and CDR2 are MNHEY and SMNVEV (reference sequence). V shed 6 bases and J 4 bases; nucleotides not matched to a gene: 8. The CDR3 is CASRWTSGGVSPDTQYF. The CDR3 region has the DNA TGTGCCAGCAGATGGACTAGCGGGGGGGTGTCCCCAGATACGCAGTATTTT.

The chain has TRBV24-1 and TRBJ2-1, with unresolved D. This CDR3 comprises 16 residues. V was clipped by 3 bases and J by 1 base, with 12 bases between them. Germline lookup yields CDR1 KGHDR and CDR2 SFDVKD. The CDR3 region has the DNA TGTGCCACCAGTGATCCGCGAAAACAGTCCTACAATGAGCAGTTCTTC. Translation gives CATSDPRKQSYNEQFF.

The V and J genes are TRBV6-5 and TRBJ2-2, with D hard to call. Germline V gives CDR1 MNHEY, CDR2 SVGAGI. The CDR3 extends over 15 amino acids. The V end was cut by 8 bases, the J end by 1 base, with 14 bases between. The CDR3 DNA reads TGTGCCAGCTGGCCCTTAACTGTGAACACCGGGGAGCTGTTTTTT. Translation: CASWPLTVNTGELFF.

This chain uses TRBV6-6 with TRBJ2-4; D may correspond to TRBD1 or TRBD2 (5 bases each). The better agreement between TRBJ2-5 and the DNA end casts doubt on the J call. CDR3 size: 14 residues. From germline, CDR1 is MNHNY and CDR2 SVGAGI (reference sequence). CDR3 sequence reads: CASSPPVGVETQYF. DNA for the CDR3: TGTGCCAGCAGTCCCCCAGTGGGGGTGGAGACCCAGTACTTC.

In this sample, this clonotype turned up many times. V is TRBV9 and J is TRBJ2-5, with D tentatively TRBD1 or TRBD2 (5 bases each). The better agreement between TRBJ2-7 and the DNA end casts doubt on the J call. This CDR3 has 15 residues. The V gene's germline CDR1 is SGDLS and CDR2 YYNGEE. For the CDR3, the DNA is TGTGCCAGCAGCGTTTTCGGGACCAGTGAGTACGAGCAGTACTTC. This translates into CASSVFGTSEYEQYF.

The V and J genes are TRBV11-2 and TRBJ2-1, with 8 bases matching TRBD1. The J segment lost 5 bases and the V segment lost 5 bases, leaving 11 bases of the junction unmatched. Looked up from germline, CDR1 is SGHAT and CDR2 is FQNNGV. CDR3 length: 16 amino acids. The CDR3, as DNA: TGTGCCAGCAGCCCCCGGAACGGACAGGGCAACAATGAGCAGTTCTTC. It codes for CASSPRNGQGNNEQFF. The full variable domain, rest sourced from reference TRBV11-2 and TRBJ2-1, is EAGVAQSPRYKIIEKRQSVAFWCNPISGHATLYWYQQILGQGPKLLIQFQNNGVVDDSQLPKDRFSAERLKGVDSTLKIQPAKLEDSAVYLCASSPRNGQGNNEQFFGPGTRLTVL.

This clonotype appeared a few times. The chain carries TRBV12-3 or TRBV12-4 and TRBJ2-7; D is ambiguous. The CDR3 is made up of 14 amino acids. Trimming pared 5 bases from V and 4 bases from J, leaving 15 bases between. Written as DNA, the CDR3 is TGTGCCAGCAGTCCTCCAGACGGCACGTACGAGCAGTACTTC. Translating gives CASSPPDGTYEQYF.

This clonotype was recorded only once. This rearrangement joins TRBV12-3 or TRBV12-4 to TRBJ1-1; unclear D gene. The CDR3 loop spans 13 amino acids. V dropped 7 bases and J dropped 1 base, with 10 bases sitting between them. The CDR3 DNA sequence: TGTGCCAGCAACCCGGACGAGAACACTGAAGCTTTCTTT. This translates into CASNPDENTEAFF.

The chain joins TRBV7-8 to TRBJ2-3; maybe TRBD2 (5 bases). V gave up 1 base and J gave up 2 bases, with 16 bases separating them. CDR3 length equals 17 residues. Germline CDR1 and CDR2: SGHVS and FQNEAQ. The chain's CDR3 is CASSLVRAPRSTDTQYF. In DNA, the CDR3 is TGTGCCAGCAGCTTAGTGCGGGCCCCACGGTCCACAGATACGCAGTATTTT.

The chain carries TRBV28 and TRBJ1-5; D perhaps matches TRBD1 (6 bases). CDR1 and CDR2 (germline): MDHEN, SYDVKM. The CDR3 is made up of 16 amino acids. Trimming removed 3 bases at V and 1 base at J, with 13 bases between. DNA for the CDR3: TGTGCCAGCAGTTTCCCGGCGGGGGGCAGCAATCAGCCCCAGCATTTT. It is translated as CASSFPAGGSNQPQHF.